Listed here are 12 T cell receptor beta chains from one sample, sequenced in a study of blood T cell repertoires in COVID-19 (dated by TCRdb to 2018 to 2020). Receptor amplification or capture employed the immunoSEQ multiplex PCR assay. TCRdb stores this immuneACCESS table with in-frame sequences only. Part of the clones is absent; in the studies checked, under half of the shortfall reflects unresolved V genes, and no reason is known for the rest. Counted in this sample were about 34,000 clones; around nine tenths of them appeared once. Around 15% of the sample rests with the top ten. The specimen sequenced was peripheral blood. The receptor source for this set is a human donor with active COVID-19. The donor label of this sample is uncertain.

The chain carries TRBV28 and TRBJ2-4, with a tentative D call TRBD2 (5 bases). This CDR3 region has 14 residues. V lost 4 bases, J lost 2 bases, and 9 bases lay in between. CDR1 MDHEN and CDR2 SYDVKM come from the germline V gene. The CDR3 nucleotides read TGTGCCAGCAGTTCTGCGGGTTCCAAAAACATTCAGTACTTC. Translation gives CASSSAGSKNIQYF.

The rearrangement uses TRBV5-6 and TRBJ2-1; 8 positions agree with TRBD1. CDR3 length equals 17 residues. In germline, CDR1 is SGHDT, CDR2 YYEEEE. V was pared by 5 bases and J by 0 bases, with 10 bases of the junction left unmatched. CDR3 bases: TGTGCCAGCAGGCCACGACAGGGGTCGAGCTCCTACAATGAGCAGTTCTTC. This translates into CASRPRQGSSSYNEQFF.

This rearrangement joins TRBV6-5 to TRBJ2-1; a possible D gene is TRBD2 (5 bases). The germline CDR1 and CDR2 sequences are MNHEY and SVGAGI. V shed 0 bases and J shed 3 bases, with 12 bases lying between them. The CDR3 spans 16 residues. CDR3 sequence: CASSYSSGSHYNEQFF. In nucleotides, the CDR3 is TGTGCCAGCAGTTACTCTTCGGGGTCCCACTACAATGAGCAGTTCTTC.

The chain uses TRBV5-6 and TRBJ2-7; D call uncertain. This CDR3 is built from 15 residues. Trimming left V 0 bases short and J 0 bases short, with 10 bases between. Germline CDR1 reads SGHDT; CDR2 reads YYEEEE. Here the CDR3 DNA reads TGTGCCAGCAGCTTGGCGAGATTAAGCTCCTACGAGCAGTACTTC. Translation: CASSLARLSSYEQYF. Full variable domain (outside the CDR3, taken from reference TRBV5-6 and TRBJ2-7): DAGVTQSPTHLIKTRGQQVTLRCSPKSGHDTVSWYQQALGQGPQFIFQYYEEEERQRGNFPDRFSGHQFPNYSSELNVNALLLGDSALYLCASSLARLSSYEQYFGPGTRLTVT.

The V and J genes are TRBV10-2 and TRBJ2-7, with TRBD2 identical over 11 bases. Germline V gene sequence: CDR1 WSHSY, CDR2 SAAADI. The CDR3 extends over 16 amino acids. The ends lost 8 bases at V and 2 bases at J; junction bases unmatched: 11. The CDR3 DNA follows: TGCGCCAGCCGGCTAAGTGGGACTAGCGGAGCCTACGAGCAGTACTTC. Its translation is CASRLSGTSGAYEQYF.

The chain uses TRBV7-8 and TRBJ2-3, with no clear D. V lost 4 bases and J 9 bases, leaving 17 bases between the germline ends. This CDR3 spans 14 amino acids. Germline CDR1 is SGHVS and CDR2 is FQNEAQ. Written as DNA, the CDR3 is TGTGCCAGCAGCTCAGGATCTGCCGAGTCGACGCAGTATTTT. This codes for CASSSGSAESTQYF.

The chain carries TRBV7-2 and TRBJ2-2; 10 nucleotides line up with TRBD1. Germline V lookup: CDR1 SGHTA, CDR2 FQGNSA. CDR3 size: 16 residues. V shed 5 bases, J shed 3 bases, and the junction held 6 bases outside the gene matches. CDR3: CASSGDRGSYTGELFF. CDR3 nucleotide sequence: TGTGCCAGCAGCGGGGACAGGGGCTCTTACACCGGGGAGCTGTTTTTT.

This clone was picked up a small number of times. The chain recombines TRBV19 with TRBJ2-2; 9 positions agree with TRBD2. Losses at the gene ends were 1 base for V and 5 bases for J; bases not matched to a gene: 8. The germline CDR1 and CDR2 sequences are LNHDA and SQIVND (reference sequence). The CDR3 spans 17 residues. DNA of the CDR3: TGTGCCAGTAGTATAGGTCGCGGGGGGGCACGGACCGGGGAGCTGTTTTTT. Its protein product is CASSIGRGGARTGELFF.

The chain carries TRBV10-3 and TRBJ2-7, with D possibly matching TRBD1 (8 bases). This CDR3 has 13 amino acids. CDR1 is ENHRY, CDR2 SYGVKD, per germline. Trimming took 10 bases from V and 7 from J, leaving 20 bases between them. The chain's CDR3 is CATSGTGISEQYF. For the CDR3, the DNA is TGTGCCACCAGCGGGACAGGTATTTCGGAGCAGTACTTC.

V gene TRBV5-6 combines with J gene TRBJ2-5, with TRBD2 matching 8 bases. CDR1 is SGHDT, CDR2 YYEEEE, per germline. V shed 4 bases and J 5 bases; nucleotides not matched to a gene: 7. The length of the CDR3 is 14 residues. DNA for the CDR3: TGTGCCAGCAGCGACTCCCGGGGGGGGGAGACCCAGTACTTC. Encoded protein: CASSDSRGGETQYF.

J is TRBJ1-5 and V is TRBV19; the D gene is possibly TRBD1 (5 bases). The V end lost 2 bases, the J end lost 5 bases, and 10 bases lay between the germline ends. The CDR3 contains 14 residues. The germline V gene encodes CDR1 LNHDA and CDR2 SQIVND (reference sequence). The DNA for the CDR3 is TGTGCCAGTAGTATATTTGGAGGGGATCAGCCCCAGCATTTT. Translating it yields CASSIFGGDQPQHF.

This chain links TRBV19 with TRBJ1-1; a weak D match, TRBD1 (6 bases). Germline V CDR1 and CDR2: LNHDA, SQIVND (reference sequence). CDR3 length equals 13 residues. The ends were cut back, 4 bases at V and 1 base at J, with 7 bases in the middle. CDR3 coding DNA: TGTGCCAGTAGTACGACAGGGAACACTGAAGCTTTCTTT. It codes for CASSTTGNTEAFF.